This T cell receptor beta chain came from a study of Graves' ophthalmopathy and Graves' hyperthyroidism. Study overall: Peripheral blood (taken before any treatment) was collected at initial diagnosis.

On this clonotype itself: What it recognizes is unknown.

TCR beta CDR3 amplification used RNA transcripts. A first-round RT-PCR used HTBI primers, followed by a second-round multiplex PCR. TCRdb independently ran MiXCR on the multiplex PCR reads; one entry per CDR3 protein. The data hold 350,000 to 450,000 distinct CDR3 sequences, with around a fifth observed a single time. Study conclusions and caveats: Ophthalmopathy progression prediction by the model yielded a sensitivity of about 68% and a specificity of under 85%.

Sample: peripheral blood. This receptor was identified in a woman in her late teens or twenties with stable Graves' hyperthyroidism.

The DNA for the CDR3 is TGTGCCAGCAGCATAAAACAACTGAACACTGAAGCTTTCTTT. This codes for CASSIKQLNTEAFF. This sequence joins TRBV5-4 and TRBJ1-1; D is ambiguous. The length of the CDR3 is 14 residues. In germline, CDR1 is SGHNT, CDR2 YYREEE (reference sequence). Trimming removed 4 bases from V and 0 bases from J, with 10 bases in between.